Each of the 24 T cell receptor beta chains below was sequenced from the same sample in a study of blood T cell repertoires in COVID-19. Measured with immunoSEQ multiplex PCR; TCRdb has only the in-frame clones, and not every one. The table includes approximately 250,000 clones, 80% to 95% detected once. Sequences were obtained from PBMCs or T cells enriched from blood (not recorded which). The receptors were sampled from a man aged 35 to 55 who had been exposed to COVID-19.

This chain's CDR3 is CASSPNRQGYTF. DNA for the CDR3: TGTGCCAGCAGCCCTAACCGCCAAGGCTACACCTTC. The chain uses TRBV11-3 and TRBJ1-2; D gene unclear. The CDR3 runs to 12 residues. Trimming stripped 5 bases from V and 8 bases from J, with 12 bases between. Germline V lookup: CDR1 SGHNT, CDR2 YENEEA.

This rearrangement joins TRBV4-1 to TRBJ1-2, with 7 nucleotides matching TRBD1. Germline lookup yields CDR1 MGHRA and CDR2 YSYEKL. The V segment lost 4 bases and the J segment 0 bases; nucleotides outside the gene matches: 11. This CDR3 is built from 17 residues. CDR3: CASSRQGGSLTNYGYTF. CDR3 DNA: TGCGCCAGCAGCCGCCAGGGGGGTTCCTTGACTAACTATGGCTACACCTTC.

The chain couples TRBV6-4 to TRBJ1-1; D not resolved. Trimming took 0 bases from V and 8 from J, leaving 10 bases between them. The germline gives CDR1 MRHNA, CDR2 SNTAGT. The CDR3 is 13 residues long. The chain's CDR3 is CASSDSGRSEAFF. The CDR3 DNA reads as TGTGCCAGCAGTGACTCTGGCCGCTCGGAAGCTTTCTTT.

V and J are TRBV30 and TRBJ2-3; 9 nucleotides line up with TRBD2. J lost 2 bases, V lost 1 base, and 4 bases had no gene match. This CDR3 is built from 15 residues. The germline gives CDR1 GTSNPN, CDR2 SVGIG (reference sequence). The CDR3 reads CAWSGTSGHTDTQYF. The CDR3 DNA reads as TGTGCCTGGAGTGGTACTAGCGGGCACACAGATACGCAGTATTTT.

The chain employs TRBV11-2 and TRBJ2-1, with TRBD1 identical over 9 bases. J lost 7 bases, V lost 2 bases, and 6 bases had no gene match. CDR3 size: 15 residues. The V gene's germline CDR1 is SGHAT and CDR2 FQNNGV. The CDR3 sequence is CASSLSQGAWNEQFF. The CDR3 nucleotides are TGTGCCAGCAGCTTATCACAGGGGGCTTGGAATGAGCAGTTCTTC.

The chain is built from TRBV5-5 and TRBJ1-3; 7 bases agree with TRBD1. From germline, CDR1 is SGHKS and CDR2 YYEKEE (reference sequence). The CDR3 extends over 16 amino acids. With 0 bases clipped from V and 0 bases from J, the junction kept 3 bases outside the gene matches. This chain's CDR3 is CASSLGGTVSGNTIYF. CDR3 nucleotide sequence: TGTGCCAGCAGCTTGGGAGGGACAGTCTCTGGAAACACCATATATTTT. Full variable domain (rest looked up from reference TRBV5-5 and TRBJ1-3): DAGVTQSPTHLIKTRGQQVTLRCSPISGHKSVSWYQQVLGQGPQFIFQYYEKEERGRGNFPDRFSARQFPNYSSELNVNALLLGDSALYLCASSLGGTVSGNTIYFGEGSWLTVV.

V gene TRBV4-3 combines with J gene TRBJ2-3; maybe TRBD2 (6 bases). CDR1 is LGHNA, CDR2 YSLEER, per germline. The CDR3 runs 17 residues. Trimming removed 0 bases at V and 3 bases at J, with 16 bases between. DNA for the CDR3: TGCGCCAGCAGCCAAGACGGCATCCAGCGGGCAACAGATACGCAGTATTTT. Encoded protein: CASSQDGIQRATDTQYF.

CDR3 sequence (DNA): TGTGCCAGCAGGGACCACAGGGGCCATTCACCCCTCCACTTT. It is translated as CASRDHRGHSPLHF. The chain has TRBV7-2 and TRBJ1-6; 7 bases are a match to TRBD1. The V segment lost 6 bases and the J segment 8 bases; nucleotides outside the gene matches: 7. Looked up from germline, CDR1 is SGHTA and CDR2 is FQGNSA. This CDR3 has 14 amino acids. Using reference TRBV7-2 and TRBJ1-6 for the parts outside the CDR3, the full variable domain is GAGVSQSPSNKVTEKGKDVELRCDPISGHTALYWYRQSLGQGLEFLIYFQGNSAPDKSGLPSDRFSAERTGGSVSTLTIQRTQQEDSAVYLCASRDHRGHSPLHFGNGTRLTVT.

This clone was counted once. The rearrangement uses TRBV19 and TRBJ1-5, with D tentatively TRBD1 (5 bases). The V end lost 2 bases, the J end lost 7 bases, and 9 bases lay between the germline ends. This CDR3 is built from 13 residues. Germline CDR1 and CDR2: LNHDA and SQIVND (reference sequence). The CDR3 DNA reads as TGTGCCAGTAGTATACCAGGGCCACAGCCCCAGCATTTT. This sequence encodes CASSIPGPQPQHF.

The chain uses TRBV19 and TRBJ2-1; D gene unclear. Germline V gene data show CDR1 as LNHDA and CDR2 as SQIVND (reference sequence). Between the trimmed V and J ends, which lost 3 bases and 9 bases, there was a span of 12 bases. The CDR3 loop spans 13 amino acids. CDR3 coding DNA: TGTGCCAGTAGTATGTCCACCTACGGTGAGCAGTTCTTC. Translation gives CASSMSTYGEQFF.

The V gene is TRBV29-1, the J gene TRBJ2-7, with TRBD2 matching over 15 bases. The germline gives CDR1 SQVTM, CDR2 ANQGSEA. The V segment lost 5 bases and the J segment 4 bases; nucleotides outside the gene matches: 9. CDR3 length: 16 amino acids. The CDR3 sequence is CSVQSPGLAGGYEQYF. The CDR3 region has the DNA TGCAGCGTTCAATCCCCGGGACTAGCGGGAGGATACGAGCAGTACTTC.

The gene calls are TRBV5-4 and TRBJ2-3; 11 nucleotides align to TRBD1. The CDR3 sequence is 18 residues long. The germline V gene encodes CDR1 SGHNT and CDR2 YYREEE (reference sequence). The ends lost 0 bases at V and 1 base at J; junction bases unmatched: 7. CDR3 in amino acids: CASSLVYRTGGGTDTQYF. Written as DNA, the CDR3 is TGTGCCAGCAGCTTGGTTTATAGGACAGGGGGCGGCACAGATACGCAGTATTTT.

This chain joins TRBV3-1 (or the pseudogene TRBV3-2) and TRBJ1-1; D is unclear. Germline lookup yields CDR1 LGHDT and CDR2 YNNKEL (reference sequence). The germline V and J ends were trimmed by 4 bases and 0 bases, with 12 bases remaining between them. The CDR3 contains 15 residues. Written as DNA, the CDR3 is TGTGCCAGCAGCCCGTCCGAGGGTCTGAACACTGAAGCTTTCTTT. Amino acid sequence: CASSPSEGLNTEAFF.

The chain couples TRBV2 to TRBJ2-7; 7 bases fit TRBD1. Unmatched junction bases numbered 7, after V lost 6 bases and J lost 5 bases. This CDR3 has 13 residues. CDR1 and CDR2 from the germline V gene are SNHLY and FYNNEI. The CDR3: CASRRQGFHEQYF. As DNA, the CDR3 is TGTGCCAGCAGGAGACAGGGATTCCACGAGCAGTACTTC.

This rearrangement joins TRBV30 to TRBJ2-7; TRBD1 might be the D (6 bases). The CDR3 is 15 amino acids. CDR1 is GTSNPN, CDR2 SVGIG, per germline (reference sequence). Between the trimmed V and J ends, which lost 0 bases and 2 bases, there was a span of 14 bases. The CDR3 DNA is TGTGCCTGGAGTGTAAGCCCAGGGGCAACCTACGAGCAGTACTTC. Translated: CAWSVSPGATYEQYF.

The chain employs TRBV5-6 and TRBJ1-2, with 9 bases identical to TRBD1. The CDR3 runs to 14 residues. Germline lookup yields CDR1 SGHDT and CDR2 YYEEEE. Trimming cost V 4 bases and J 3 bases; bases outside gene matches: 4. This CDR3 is CASSPGQGYYGYTF. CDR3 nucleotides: TGTGCCAGCAGCCCGGGACAGGGTTACTATGGCTACACCTTC.

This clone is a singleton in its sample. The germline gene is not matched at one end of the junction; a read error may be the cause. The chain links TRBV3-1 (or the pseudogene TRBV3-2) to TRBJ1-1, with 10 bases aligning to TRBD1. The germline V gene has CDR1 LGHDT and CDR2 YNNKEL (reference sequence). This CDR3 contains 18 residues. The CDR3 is CASSQNLLLGQGGTKAFF. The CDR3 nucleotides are TGTGCCAGCAGCCAAAATCTACTCCTCGGACAGGGGGGCACTAAAGCTTTCTTT.

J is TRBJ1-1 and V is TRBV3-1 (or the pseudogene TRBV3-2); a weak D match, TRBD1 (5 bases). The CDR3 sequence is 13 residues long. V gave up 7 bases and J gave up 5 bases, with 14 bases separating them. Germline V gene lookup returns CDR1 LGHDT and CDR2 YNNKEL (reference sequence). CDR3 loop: CASTAREATEAFF. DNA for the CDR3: TGTGCCAGCACCGCCAGGGAGGCGACTGAAGCTTTCTTT.

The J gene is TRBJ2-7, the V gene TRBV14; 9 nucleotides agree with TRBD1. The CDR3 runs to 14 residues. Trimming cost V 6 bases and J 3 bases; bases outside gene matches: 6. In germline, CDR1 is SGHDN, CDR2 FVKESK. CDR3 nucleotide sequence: TGTGCCAGCAGGGGGACAGGGAACTACTACGAGCAGTACTTC. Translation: CASRGTGNYYEQYF. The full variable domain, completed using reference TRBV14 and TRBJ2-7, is EAGVTQFPSHSVIEKGQTVTLRCDPISGHDNLYWYRRVMGKEIKFLLHFVKESKQDESGMPNNRFLAERTGGTYSTLKVQPAELEDSGVYFCASRGTGNYYEQYFGPGTRLTVT.

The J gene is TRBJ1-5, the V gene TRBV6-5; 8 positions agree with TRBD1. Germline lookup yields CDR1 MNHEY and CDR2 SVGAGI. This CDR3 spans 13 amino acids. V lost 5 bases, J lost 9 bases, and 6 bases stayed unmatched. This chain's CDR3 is CASSPGGPTPQHF. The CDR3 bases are TGTGCCAGCAGTCCAGGGGGCCCGACGCCCCAGCATTTT.

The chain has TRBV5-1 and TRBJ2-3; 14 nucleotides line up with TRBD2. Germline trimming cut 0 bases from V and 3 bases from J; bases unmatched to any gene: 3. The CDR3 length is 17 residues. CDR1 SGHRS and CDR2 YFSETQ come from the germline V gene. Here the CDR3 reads CASSLVGLAGGTDTQYF. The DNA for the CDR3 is TGCGCCAGCAGCTTGGTAGGACTAGCGGGAGGTACAGATACGCAGTATTTT.

Written as DNA, the CDR3 is TGTGCCAGCAGCCAAGATTCCTGGCAGGCTGTTTCACCCCTCCACTTT. It translates to CASSQDSWQAVSPLHF. This chain uses TRBV3-1 (or the pseudogene TRBV3-2) with TRBJ1-6; unclear D gene. This CDR3 spans 16 amino acids. The ends were cut back, 0 bases at V and 9 bases at J, with 15 bases in the middle. Germline CDR1 is LGHDT and CDR2 is YNNKEL (reference sequence).

The CDR3 region is CASSTYGQRNEKLFF. The CDR3 DNA reads TGTGCCAGCAGCACGTACGGTCAGCGTAATGAAAAACTGTTTTTT. This chain links TRBV5-4 with TRBJ1-4, with unresolved D. V was cut by 4 bases and J by 4 bases, with 14 bases left in between. The CDR3 spans 15 residues. Germline V CDR1 and CDR2: SGHNT, YYREEE (reference sequence).

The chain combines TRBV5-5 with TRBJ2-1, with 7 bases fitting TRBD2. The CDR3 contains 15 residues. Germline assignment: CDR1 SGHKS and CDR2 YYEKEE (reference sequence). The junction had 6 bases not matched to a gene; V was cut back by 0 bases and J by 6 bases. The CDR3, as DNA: TGTGCCAGCAGCTTGGTAGGTAGCGGGCTCAATGAGCAGTTCTTC. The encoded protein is CASSLVGSGLNEQFF. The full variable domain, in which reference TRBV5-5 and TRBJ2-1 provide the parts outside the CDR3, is DAGVTQSPTHLIKTRGQQVTLRCSPISGHKSVSWYQQVLGQGPQFIFQYYEKEERGRGNFPDRFSARQFPNYSSELNVNALLLGDSALYLCASSLVGSGLNEQFFGPGTRLTVL.